This entry lists 27 T cell receptor beta chains sequenced from one sample in a study of response to subunit inactivated influenza vaccine. MiXCR, run by TCRdb on the RT-PCR reads, gives a single entry per CDR3 protein. This table holds fewer than 600,000 distinct CDR3 sequences, approximately 7.7% found once. The input for sequencing was PBMCs from blood, taken 23 to 25 months after vaccination. The receptors derive from a man in his fifties or sixties who received an inactivated influenza vaccine.

This clonotype was picked up a small number of times. The CDR3: CAINIRTGDPSYEQYF. The CDR3 nucleotides are TGTGCCATCAATATCAGGACAGGGGACCCCTCCTACGAGCAGTACTTC. The V call is TRBV10-3, the J call TRBJ2-7, with 9 bases fitting TRBD1. CDR3 length equals 16 residues. From germline, CDR1 is ENHRY and CDR2 SYGVKD. V was pared by 7 bases and J by 0 bases, with 10 bases of the junction left unmatched.

J is TRBJ2-7 and V is TRBV6-2 or TRBV6-3; D gene uncertain. Trimming removed 1 base from V and 3 bases from J, with 10 bases in between. The V gene's germline CDR1 is MNHEY and CDR2 SVGEGT. The CDR3 is made up of 14 amino acids. Here the CDR3 reads CASSYLNTFYEQYF. For the CDR3, the DNA is TGTGCCAGCAGTTACTTGAACACTTTCTACGAGCAGTACTTC.

This clonotype was counted a few times. The chain links TRBV7-9 to TRBJ2-3; a weak D match, TRBD2 (5 bases). CDR1 and CDR2 (germline): SEHNR, FQNEAQ (reference sequence). Trimming removed 5 bases from V and 5 bases from J, with 17 bases in between. This CDR3 has 15 amino acids. The CDR3 DNA is TGTGCCAGCAGCCCGAAGCGGAGGACTGGAGATACGCAGTATTTT. Translation gives CASSPKRRTGDTQYF.

This clonotype was found many times. V usage is TRBV20-1 and J usage is TRBJ2-1, with 11 nucleotides matching TRBD2. The CDR3 sequence is 18 residues long. The J segment lost 7 bases and the V segment lost 0 bases, leaving 14 bases of the junction unmatched. Germline V CDR1 and CDR2: DFQATT, SNEGSKA (reference sequence). In DNA, the CDR3 is TGCAGTGCTAGAGATGGGGTAGCGGGAGGGCTTCTGAGGAATGAGCAGTTCTTC. Translating gives CSARDGVAGGLLRNEQFF.

This clonotype occurred many times. The rearrangement joins TRBV20-1 to TRBJ2-1, with 11 bases fitting TRBD2. V shed 3 bases, J shed 9 bases, and the junction held 4 bases outside the gene matches. CDR3 length: 13 residues. Germline CDR1 is DFQATT and CDR2 is SNEGSKA (reference sequence). DNA of the CDR3: TGCAGTGCTAGTGGGACTAGCGGTCTTGAGCAGTTCTTC. Translating it yields CSASGTSGLEQFF.

This clonotype appeared a few times. The chain combines TRBV5-1 with TRBJ2-5, with TRBD2 identical over 7 bases. This CDR3 is built from 14 residues. The germline CDR1 and CDR2 sequences are SGHRS and YFSETQ. With 7 bases clipped from V and 5 bases from J, the junction kept 11 bases outside the gene matches. The CDR3, as DNA: TGCGCCAGCCAGAGCGGGAAGGGAATGGAGACCCAGTACTTC. Translating it yields CASQSGKGMETQYF.

This clonotype was observed a handful of times. This chain connects TRBV11-2 to TRBJ2-3; D is uncertain. V was trimmed by 0 bases and J by 4 bases, leaving 11 bases between them. Germline V gene data show CDR1 as SGHAT and CDR2 as FQNNGV. The CDR3 length is 15 residues. The CDR3 loop reads CASSLEGSPPDTQYF. Written as DNA, the CDR3 is TGTGCCAGCAGCTTAGAAGGCAGTCCCCCAGATACGCAGTATTTT.

The chain links TRBV20-1 to TRBJ2-7; no clear D gene. CDR3 length equals 13 residues. Trimming took off 1 base at V and 1 base at J, with 8 bases between the two ends. CDR1 is DFQATT and CDR2 is SNEGSKA in the germline V gene (reference sequence). The DNA of the CDR3 is TGCAGTGCTAGAGGCATTGAGTCCTACGAGCAGTACTTC. Translating it yields CSARGIESYEQYF.

This chain connects TRBV14 to TRBJ1-1; D gene uncertain. Germline CDR1 reads SGHDN; CDR2 reads FVKESK. Trimming removed 9 bases from V and 1 base from J, with 12 bases in between. The CDR3 has 13 amino acids. CDR3 DNA: TGTGCCAGTTACCAGCCCGGGAACACTGAAGCTTTCTTT. Amino acids: CASYQPGNTEAFF.

This clonotype was found a few times. The chain has TRBV28 and TRBJ2-1; 9 bases map to TRBD2. The CDR3 totals 15 residues. CDR1 MDHEN and CDR2 SYDVKM come from the germline V gene. V was clipped by 6 bases and J by 4 bases; unmatched bases: 7. The CDR3 loop is CASRSASGTYNEQFF. The DNA of the CDR3 is TGTGCCAGCAGGTCGGCTAGCGGGACTTACAATGAGCAGTTCTTC. Full variable domain (remainder filled in from reference TRBV28 and TRBJ2-1): DVKVTQSSRYLVKRTGEKVFLECVQDMDHENMFWYRQDPGLGLRLIYFSYDVKMKEKGDIPEGYSVSREKKERFSLILESASTNQTSMYLCASRSASGTYNEQFFGPGTRLTVL.

V and J are TRBV24-1 and TRBJ2-3; D gene ambiguous. The germline V and J ends were trimmed by 5 bases and 0 bases, with 8 bases remaining between them. The CDR3 has 14 residues. Germline lookup yields CDR1 KGHDR and CDR2 SFDVKD. Written as DNA, the CDR3 is TGTGCCACCAGTGGACTCGACAGCACAGATACGCAGTATTTT. Translation: CATSGLDSTDTQYF.

This clonotype was seen only a few times. The chain has TRBV12-3 or TRBV12-4 and TRBJ2-3; TRBD2 matches at 9 bases. J was trimmed by 0 bases and V by 5 bases; bases with no gene match: 9. CDR3 length: 17 amino acids. CDR3 sequence reads: CASSARLADFSTDTQYF. The DNA for the CDR3 is TGTGCCAGCAGTGCCCGACTAGCGGACTTTAGCACAGATACGCAGTATTTT.

In its sample, this clonotype was seen a few times. The chain recombines TRBV7-8 with TRBJ2-5; TRBD2 matches 7 bases. CDR3 length equals 16 residues. Unmatched junction bases numbered 9, after V lost 5 bases and J lost 0 bases. CDR1 and CDR2 from the germline V gene are SGHVS and FQNEAQ. CDR3 DNA: TGTGCCAGCAGCCAACTAAGCGGGAAGTACCAAGAGACCCAGTACTTC. This encodes CASSQLSGKYQETQYF.

The sample holds a few counts of this clonotype. This chain uses TRBV20-1 with TRBJ1-2; possibly TRBD1 for D (5 bases). The length of the CDR3 is 14 residues. Trimming pared 5 bases from V and 0 bases from J, leaving 13 bases between. Germline CDR1 is DFQATT and CDR2 is SNEGSKA (reference sequence). The CDR3, as DNA: TGCAGTGCTCAGCTCATGACAGCTAACTATGGCTACACCTTC. It encodes CSAQLMTANYGYTF.

V usage is TRBV2 and J usage is TRBJ2-1; 15 bases map to TRBD2. Trimming at V came to 6 bases and at J to 0 bases, leaving 18 bases not matched to a gene. CDR1 and CDR2 from the germline V gene are SNHLY and FYNNEI. This CDR3 is 22 amino acids long. In DNA form, the CDR3 reads TGTGCCAGCAGGAACACGAAAACAGGACTAGCGGGAGGGCCTAACTCCTACAATGAGCAGTTCTTC. It yields the protein CASRNTKTGLAGGPNSYNEQFF.

This clonotype was counted ten times or more. CDR3: CASRPGQGTYEQYF. The DNA of the CDR3 is TGCGCCAGCAGACCCGGACAGGGGACCTACGAGCAGTACTTC. This chain uses TRBV10-2 with TRBJ2-7, with 9 bases aligning to TRBD1. The trim removed 6 bases at V and 2 bases at J, leaving 5 bases unmatched. Per the germline V gene, CDR1 is WSHSY and CDR2 is SAAADI. The CDR3 has 14 amino acids.

V is TRBV4-1 and J is TRBJ1-1; D remains unclear. This CDR3 contains 19 residues. The germline V gene encodes CDR1 MGHRA and CDR2 YSYEKL. Trimming left V 1 base short and J 2 bases short, with 23 bases between. The CDR3 protein is CASSQGAVVVLRTNTEAFF. In DNA, the CDR3 is TGCGCCAGCAGCCAAGGGGCTGTTGTGGTGCTCAGGACCAACACTGAAGCTTTCTTT.

This clonotype was observed a few times. The chain is built from TRBV2 and TRBJ1-4; 8 bases map to TRBD1. This CDR3 contains 14 residues. Germline lookup yields CDR1 SNHLY and CDR2 FYNNEI. The junction had 4 bases not matched to a gene; V was cut back by 3 bases and J by 7 bases. The CDR3 DNA reads TGTGCCAGCAGTGATCGGACAGGGATTGAAAAACTGTTTTTT. Its protein is CASSDRTGIEKLFF.

This chain links TRBV4-3 with TRBJ2-1, with D hard to call. Germline-derived CDR1 and CDR2 are LGHNA and YSLEER. The germline V and J ends were trimmed by 2 bases and 4 bases, with 15 bases remaining between them. The CDR3 has 16 amino acids. CDR3 sequence (DNA): TGCGCCAGCAGCCAAAACAGTCGAAATCGATACAATGAGCAGTTCTTC. This encodes CASSQNSRNRYNEQFF.

With regard to this clonotype: The germline gene is not matched at one end of the junction; a read error may be the cause. This chain uses TRBV2 with TRBJ2-7; D unclear. Per germline, CDR1 SNHLY and CDR2 FYNNEI. This CDR3 contains 10 residues. The CDR3 nucleotides read TGTGCCAGCAGTGAAGGGGTACTTCACTTC. Translation: CASSEGVLHF.

The sample holds a few counts of this clonotype. This chain uses TRBV6-5 with TRBJ1-2, with D unclear. Per germline, CDR1 MNHEY and CDR2 SVGAGI. The V end lost 8 bases, the J end lost 0 bases, and 7 bases lay between the germline ends. The CDR3 covers 12 residues. The CDR3 DNA is TGTGCCAGCGGTAGAGCTAACTATGGCTACACCTTC. Protein: CASGRANYGYTF.

This clonotype was found many times. The chain links TRBV4-1 to TRBJ1-1; 7 nucleotides agree with TRBD1. Germline-derived CDR1 and CDR2 are MGHRA and YSYEKL. The CDR3 runs to 13 residues. V gave up 5 bases and J gave up 2 bases; unmatched junction bases: 2. The CDR3 nucleotides are TGCGCCAGCAGCTGGGACAGCAACACTGAAGCTTTCTTT. This sequence encodes CASSWDSNTEAFF.

The gene calls are TRBV6-2 or TRBV6-3 and TRBJ2-1; 12 nucleotides agree with TRBD2. This CDR3 is 16 amino acids long. CDR1 MNHEY and CDR2 SVGEGT come from the germline V gene. V lost 7 bases, J lost 7 bases, and 11 bases stayed unmatched. CDR3 amino acids: CASKDLTSGRWNEQFF. CDR3 nucleotide sequence: TGTGCCAGCAAAGACCTCACTAGCGGGAGGTGGAATGAGCAGTTCTTC.

This clonotype was picked up many times. The rearrangement links TRBV7-2 to TRBJ1-1; possible D gene TRBD1, 6 bases. The germline CDR1 and CDR2 sequences are SGHTA and FQGNSA. V lost 3 bases to trimming and J lost 1 base, with 12 bases between them. This CDR3 is built from 15 residues. CDR3 protein: CASSFRAGANTEAFF. The CDR3 DNA follows: TGTGCCAGCAGCTTTCGGGCAGGGGCGAACACTGAAGCTTTCTTT.

This clonotype was counted between two and nine times. The chain carries TRBV20-1 and TRBJ1-1, with unresolved D. Germline V gene sequence: CDR1 DFQATT, CDR2 SNEGSKA (reference sequence). V was pared by 2 bases and J by 3 bases, with 16 bases between. This CDR3 has 15 residues. CDR3 bases: TGCAGTGCTAGACCCCCCGGGAGAACGTACACTGAAGCTTTCTTT. Amino acid sequence: CSARPPGRTYTEAFF.

Only a few counts were recorded for this clonotype. The V and J genes are TRBV3-1 and TRBJ2-7; D is ambiguous. V was cut by 1 base and J by 3 bases, with 4 bases left in between. Germline V lookup: CDR1 LGHDT, CDR2 YNNKEL (reference sequence). This CDR3 comprises 12 residues. The CDR3 spells CASSQARYEQYF. CDR3 in DNA: TGTGCCAGCAGCCAAGCTCGCTACGAGCAGTACTTC.

This clonotype was recorded a few times. This chain uses TRBV11-2 with TRBJ2-5; D call uncertain. Germline CDR1 and CDR2: SGHAT and FQNNGV. V lost 0 bases to trimming and J lost 3 bases, with 8 bases between them. The CDR3 has 14 residues. CDR3 nucleotide sequence: TGTGCCAGCAGCTTAGAAGGCTGGGAAGAGACCCAGTACTTC. It translates to CASSLEGWEETQYF.